A single sample is the source of the 14 T cell receptor beta chains below, sequenced in a study of OX40 agonist ivuxolimab in advanced cancers. Clones were sequenced by immunoSEQ multiplex PCR, and TCRdb holds only the in-frame ones, with some missing. The sample holds about 75,000 clones, 70% to 90% seen once. The input for sequencing was CD4+ or CD8+ T cells sorted from blood, taken in a trial of the OX40 agonist ivuxolimab. The receptors here all came from an adult with an advanced solid tumor such as melanoma, head and neck, liver or kidney cancer.

J is TRBJ1-4 and V is TRBV7-6; tentatively, D is TRBD1 (6 bases). In germline, CDR1 is SGHVS, CDR2 FNYEAQ. This CDR3 has 13 residues. The V and J ends lost 1 base and 11 bases respectively, with 11 bases between them. In DNA form, the CDR3 reads TGTGCCAGCAGCTTAGGGGGGGCGCATAAACTGTTTTTT. It yields the protein CASSLGGAHKLFF.

The J gene is TRBJ2-3, the V gene TRBV7-2; maybe TRBD1 (6 bases). The CDR3 contains 14 residues. V was pared by 8 bases and J by 6 bases, with 18 bases between. Germline CDR1 SGHTA, CDR2 FQGNSA. The CDR3 loop reads CASAGTLGADTQYF. In DNA form, the CDR3 reads TGTGCCAGCGCAGGGACATTAGGCGCGGATACGCAGTATTTT.

The J gene is TRBJ1-1, the V gene TRBV6-6; D unclear. This CDR3 comprises 13 residues. Trimming cost V 2 bases and J 1 base, with 5 bases left between them. Germline assignment: CDR1 MNHNY and CDR2 SVGAGI (reference sequence). The CDR3 loop is CASSYSRNTEAFF. The CDR3 DNA is TGTGCCAGCAGTTACAGCAGGAACACTGAAGCTTTCTTT.

The V gene is TRBV7-9, the J gene TRBJ1-5; TRBD1 is a possible D gene (5 bases). The CDR3 spans 17 residues. Trimming pared 5 bases from V and 3 bases from J, leaving 20 bases between. Germline-derived CDR1 and CDR2 are SEHNR and FQNEAQ (reference sequence). The CDR3, as DNA: TGTGCCAGCAGCCAAGTAGTAGGGGAGGGACCCAATCAGCCCCAGCATTTT. Protein sequence: CASSQVVGEGPNQPQHF.

The CDR3 nucleotides read TGCGCCAGCAGTGATTTGCGGGAGACCCCCTCCAGGGAGCAGTATTTT. Translation gives CASSDLRETPSREQYF. The rearrangement joins TRBV10-1 to TRBJ2-3; 7 bases are shared with TRBD2. V was clipped by 3 bases and J by 11 bases; unmatched bases: 17. CDR3 length equals 16 residues. The germline V gene encodes CDR1 WNHNN and CDR2 SYGVQD (reference sequence).

The chain carries TRBV5-4 and TRBJ2-2; unclear D gene. CDR1 is SGHNT, CDR2 YYREEE, per germline (reference sequence). The CDR3 has 13 residues. Trimming removed 1 base from V and 4 bases from J, with 5 bases in between. CDR3 coding DNA: TGTGCCAGCAGCTTGATTAGCACCGGGGAGCTGTTTTTT. Its translation is CASSLISTGELFF.

The chain links TRBV6-5 to TRBJ2-1; D remains ambiguous. Trimming shortened V by 5 bases and J by 8 bases, and 7 bases separated the two germline ends. Germline CDR1 is MNHEY and CDR2 is SVGAGI. The CDR3 length is 11 residues. The CDR3 DNA sequence: TGTGCCAGCAGTCGCCAGCATGAGCAGTTCTTC. Its translation is CASSRQHEQFF.

The CDR3 sequence: CASSSDSGYEQYF. The CDR3 DNA reads as TGTGCCAGCAGCTCAGATAGCGGATACGAGCAGTACTTC. The chain couples TRBV11-3 to TRBJ2-7; D is perhaps TRBD2 (6 bases). Germline V gives CDR1 SGHNT, CDR2 YENEEA. The V end lost 4 bases, the J end lost 4 bases, and 11 bases lay between the germline ends. The CDR3 has 13 amino acids.

The chain is built from TRBV19 and TRBJ1-1; 7 bases are a match to TRBD1. This CDR3 comprises 17 residues. V shed 5 bases, J shed 0 bases, and the junction held 12 bases outside the gene matches. The germline gives CDR1 LNHDA, CDR2 SQIVND (reference sequence). CDR3 sequence reads: CASSRDRALKLNTEAFF. The DNA of the CDR3 is TGTGCCAGTAGTCGTGACAGGGCCCTCAAGTTGAACACTGAAGCTTTCTTT.

This chain's CDR3 is CASSGLVAQETQYF. CDR3 bases: TGTGCCAGCTCGGGACTAGTAGCTCAAGAGACCCAGTACTTC. The chain carries TRBV2 and TRBJ2-5; 8 bases match TRBD2. The CDR3 is 14 amino acids. Germline CDR1 is SNHLY and CDR2 is FYNNEI. J lost 2 bases, V lost 8 bases, and 7 bases had no gene match.

J is TRBJ1-5 and V is TRBV15, with unresolved D. This CDR3 is 14 amino acids long. Trimming removed 8 bases at V and 0 bases at J, with 11 bases between. Looked up from germline, CDR1 is LNHNV and CDR2 is YYDKDF (reference sequence). CDR3 DNA: TGTGCCACCGCCCCAGTTAATAGCAATCAGCCCCAGCATTTT. Amino acids: CATAPVNSNQPQHF.

The chain recombines TRBV6-6 with TRBJ1-1; 11 bases are shared with TRBD1. Germline V gene data show CDR1 as MNHNY and CDR2 as SVGAGI (reference sequence). This CDR3 is 16 amino acids long. The J segment lost 1 base and the V segment lost 7 bases, leaving 8 bases of the junction unmatched. CDR3 loop: CASNPGQGAGNTEAFF. For the CDR3, the DNA is TGTGCCAGCAACCCAGGACAGGGGGCCGGGAACACTGAAGCTTTCTTT.

This sequence joins TRBV5-1 and TRBJ1-2, with TRBD1 matching 8 bases. Germline CDR1 reads SGHRS; CDR2 reads YFSETQ. Trimming took 6 bases from V and 8 from J; bases not matched to a gene: 15. The CDR3 is 15 amino acids. Written as DNA, the CDR3 is TGCGCCAGCACCTCGAGTCAGGGGGCTTCTTGGGGCTACACCTTC. Protein product: CASTSSQGASWGYTF.

This chain uses TRBV7-2 with TRBJ2-1; D is possibly TRBD1 or TRBD2 (6 bases each). V shed 8 bases and J shed 5 bases, with 19 bases lying between them. The CDR3 consists of 15 residues. CDR1 and CDR2 from the germline V gene are SGHTA and FQGNSA. CDR3 DNA sequence: TGTGCCAGCGGGGGGACACCCAAGCTGGACAATGAGCAGTTCTTC. Protein sequence: CASGGTPKLDNEQFF.